The 19 T cell receptor beta chains given below trace back to one sample, sequenced in a study of blood T cell repertoires in COVID-19. The table came from immunoSEQ multiplex PCR; TCRdb's copy has only in-frame clones and leaves some out. This table holds 200,000 to 250,000 clones, approximately 86% found once. The sequenced sample was peripheral blood. These receptors were collected from a man between 18 and 35 years old with active or convalescent COVID-19.

This clone showed up just a few times. This chain connects TRBV24-1 to TRBJ2-2; tentative D call: TRBD2 (5 bases). The CDR3 extends over 14 amino acids. With 4 bases removed from V and 7 bases from J, the gap between germline ends came to 12 bases. The germline V gene has CDR1 KGHDR and CDR2 SFDVKD. The CDR3 protein is CATSEPGKDGELFF. CDR3 nucleotide sequence: TGTGCCACCAGTGAACCGGGAAAGGACGGGGAGCTGTTTTTT.

The chain employs TRBV4-1 and TRBJ1-4, with D perhaps TRBD1 (5 bases). The CDR3 runs 17 residues. V lost 0 bases and J lost 2, with 13 bases in between. The germline CDR1 and CDR2 sequences are MGHRA and YSYEKL. Written as DNA, the CDR3 is TGCGCCAGCAGCCAAGATGGAGGGGCAGGGACTAATGAAAAACTGTTTTTT. As protein: CASSQDGGAGTNEKLFF.

This clone was detected only a few times. J is TRBJ1-3 and V is TRBV4-1; no firm D call. CDR1 is MGHRA, CDR2 YSYEKL, per germline. There are 16 residues in the CDR3. V lost 3 bases and J 3 bases, leaving 15 bases between the germline ends. The CDR3 is CASSQPSGPRGNTIYF. The DNA for the CDR3 is TGCGCCAGCAGCCAGCCAAGCGGGCCACGTGGAAACACCATATATTTT.

The CDR3 sequence is CATSDHRTGETGELFF. In DNA form, the CDR3 reads TGTGCCACCAGTGACCACCGGACAGGCGAGACCGGGGAGCTGTTTTTT. The V call is TRBV24-1, the J call TRBJ2-2; TRBD1 agrees at 7 bases. The CDR3 contains 16 residues. Germline-derived CDR1 and CDR2 are KGHDR and SFDVKD. V was pared by 4 bases and J by 5 bases, with 9 bases of the junction left unmatched.

The chain employs TRBV28 and TRBJ1-4; D possibly corresponds to TRBD1 (6 bases). V was trimmed by 6 bases and J by 6 bases, leaving 17 bases between them. Germline V lookup: CDR1 MDHEN, CDR2 SYDVKM. The CDR3 is 15 residues long. The CDR3 loop reads CASRSDRSSHEKLFF. The CDR3 nucleotides read TGTGCCAGCAGGTCCGACAGGTCGTCGCATGAAAAACTGTTTTTT.

The CDR3 here is CASRADFTDTQYF. The CDR3 DNA follows: TGCGCCAGCCGAGCGGATTTCACAGATACGCAGTATTTT. This chain uses TRBV10-1 with TRBJ2-3; a possible D gene is TRBD2 (5 bases). The CDR3 spans 13 residues. The V end lost 8 bases, the J end lost 2 bases, and 11 bases lay between the germline ends. Germline V lookup: CDR1 WNHNN, CDR2 SYGVQD (reference sequence).

This chain links TRBV2 with TRBJ2-2, with a weak D call TRBD2 (6 bases). Germline assignment: CDR1 SNHLY and CDR2 FYNNEI. Trimming removed 7 bases at V and 2 bases at J, with 11 bases between. CDR3 length: 14 residues. CDR3 protein: CASMGGPNTGELFF. The CDR3 coding sequence is TGTGCCAGCATGGGGGGACCCAACACCGGGGAGCTGTTTTTT.

This clone came up many times. The V gene is TRBV28, the J gene TRBJ2-7; D is possibly TRBD2 (5 bases). With 6 bases removed from V and 4 bases from J, the gap between germline ends came to 28 bases. Per germline, CDR1 MDHEN and CDR2 SYDVKM. CDR3 length: 18 residues. The CDR3 DNA is TGTGCCAGCAGCCCCCTCCCCCTACCTAGACCGAGGAGGTACGAGCAGTACTTC. It is translated as CASSPLPLPRPRRYEQYF. The variable domain in full, completed from reference TRBV28 and TRBJ2-7, reads DVKVTQSSRYLVKRTGEKVFLECVQDMDHENMFWYRQDPGLGLRLIYFSYDVKMKEKGDIPEGYSVSREKKERFSLILESASTNQTSMYLCASSPLPLPRPRRYEQYFGPGTRLTVT.

This chain links TRBV7-9 with TRBJ1-4; 8 bases agree with TRBD1. The V and J ends lost 5 bases and 6 bases, in that order; junction bases with no gene match: 11. CDR3 length equals 16 residues. Germline lookup yields CDR1 SEHNR and CDR2 FQNEAQ (reference sequence). The CDR3, as DNA: TGTGCCAGCAGCCGCGTTACAGGGGGGGTCGATGAAAAACTGTTTTTT. It translates to CASSRVTGGVDEKLFF.

This chain links TRBV10-3 with TRBJ2-3; 11 bases line up with TRBD2. The CDR3 sequence is 17 residues long. V lost 8 bases to trimming and J lost 0 bases; unmatched junction nucleotides: 10. Germline assignment: CDR1 ENHRY and CDR2 SYGVKD. CDR3 in DNA: TGTGCCATCGGAGGGACTAGCGGAGCTACTAGCACAGATACGCAGTATTTT. It yields the protein CAIGGTSGATSTDTQYF.

A note on this clone: Mismatch with germline at one junction end may stem from a read error. The chain recombines TRBV10-3 with TRBJ1-1, with 7 bases identical to TRBD1. CDR1 is ENHRY, CDR2 SYGVKD, per germline. The CDR3 consists of 15 residues. CDR3 protein: CAIGETDRATTEAFF. CDR3 nucleotide sequence: TGTGCCATCGGTGAGACCGACAGGGCGACCACTGAAGCTTTCTTT.

J is TRBJ1-5 and V is TRBV6-5; TRBD1 is a possible D gene (6 bases). The V gene's germline CDR1 is MNHEY and CDR2 SVGAGI. There are 15 residues in the CDR3. Trimming left V 6 bases short and J 7 bases short, with 19 bases between. DNA for the CDR3: TGTGCCAGCAGGGCACAGGGCCCCTCCCCCCAGCCCCAGCATTTT. It translates to CASRAQGPSPQPQHF.

V gene TRBV7-6 combines with J gene TRBJ2-7; D gene uncertain. Germline loops: CDR1 SGHVS, CDR2 FNYEAQ. The CDR3 spans 15 residues. Deletions cut 0 bases from V and 5 bases from J, with 14 bases between. The CDR3 loop reads CASSLAPGSADEQYF. CDR3 DNA sequence: TGTGCCAGCAGCTTAGCGCCGGGTAGTGCCGACGAGCAGTACTTC.

The chain uses TRBV27 and TRBJ2-3; 9 bases line up with TRBD1. The CDR3 sequence is 17 residues long. V trimming: 1 base; J trimming: 0 bases; junction bases outside the gene matches: 5. Germline CDR1 is MNHEY and CDR2 is SMNVEV (reference sequence). DNA of the CDR3: TGTGCCAGCAGTTTATATGTGGGACAGGGAAGCACAGATACGCAGTATTTT. Its translation: CASSLYVGQGSTDTQYF.

V usage is TRBV5-4 and J usage is TRBJ2-1; the D gene is possibly TRBD2 (6 bases). V lost 5 bases, J lost 7 bases, and 16 bases lay in between. CDR1 SGHNT and CDR2 YYREEE come from the germline V gene (reference sequence). The CDR3 sequence is 14 residues long. The CDR3 here is CASRDKGAGNEQFF. CDR3 nucleotide sequence: TGTGCCAGCAGGGATAAGGGCGCGGGGAATGAGCAGTTCTTC.

The J gene is TRBJ2-5, the V gene TRBV5-8, with a tentative D call TRBD2 (6 bases). This CDR3 is 15 amino acids long. The V end lost 6 bases, the J end lost 1 base, and 16 bases lay between the germline ends. CDR1 is SGHTS, CDR2 YDEGEE, per germline. The CDR3 sequence is CASTSAGLSQETQYF. CDR3 DNA sequence: TGTGCCAGCACCTCGGCGGGGTTGTCCCAAGAGACCCAGTACTTC.

This rearrangement joins TRBV6-6 to TRBJ2-3; D unclear. Trimming cost V 2 bases and J 2 bases, with 8 bases left between them. Germline assignment: CDR1 MNHNY and CDR2 SVGAGI (reference sequence). CDR3 length: 14 amino acids. The chain's CDR3 is CASSYSRFTDTQYF. The CDR3 DNA sequence: TGTGCCAGCAGTTACAGCCGCTTCACAGATACGCAGTATTTT.

The rearrangement uses TRBV29-1 and TRBJ2-7; TRBD1 aligns across 9 bases. Germline CDR1 reads SQVTM; CDR2 reads ANQGSEA. The CDR3 has 13 residues. Trimming cost V 6 bases and J 0 bases; bases outside gene matches: 3. In nucleotides, the CDR3 is TGCAGCGTCGGACAGGGGAGCTCCTACGAGCAGTACTTC. This gives the protein CSVGQGSSYEQYF.

This clone was picked up a small number of times. The chain joins TRBV7-9 to TRBJ2-7; no clear D gene. Trimming removed 2 bases at V and 2 bases at J, with 4 bases between. The CDR3 covers 12 residues. CDR1 is SEHNR, CDR2 FQNEAQ, per germline (reference sequence). CDR3 nucleotides: TGTGCCAGCAGCTTACAGGCCTACGAGCAGTACTTC. It is translated as CASSLQAYEQYF.